The 8 T cell receptor beta chains below were found in one sample sequenced in a study of CD8 T cells in ankylosing spondylitis. TCRdb independently ran MiXCR on the 5' RACE reads; one entry per CDR3 protein. This table holds some 400,000 distinct CDR3 sequences, about 20% found once. Broader study findings: A motif in TCR beta, a set of eight highly homologous variants, appeared characteristic of ankylosing spondylitis blood.

Antigens of these TCRs are unknown. Sequenced sample: blood, either unsorted or a sorted T cell fraction (not recorded which). These TCRs come from a male donor with ankylosing spondylitis.

This clonotype appeared a few times. The gene calls are TRBV10-2 and TRBJ1-2, with TRBD1 matching over 9 bases. Germline V lookup: CDR1 WSHSY, CDR2 SAAADI. Unmatched junction bases numbered 6, after V lost 2 bases and J lost 5 bases. The CDR3 extends over 15 amino acids. The DNA of the CDR3 is TGCGCCAGCAGTGAGACAGGGGGCAGAAGATATGGCTACACCTTC. Amino acids: CASSETGGRRYGYTF.

In its sample, this clonotype was seen a few times. The CDR3 here is CAISERAVNEKLFF. The CDR3 DNA is TGTGCCATCAGTGAGAGGGCGGTTAATGAAAAACTGTTTTTT. The V call is TRBV10-3, the J call TRBJ1-4; D is uncertain. CDR3 length equals 14 residues. Trimming removed 2 bases at V and 4 bases at J, with 8 bases between. Germline assignment: CDR1 ENHRY and CDR2 SYGVKD.

The J gene is TRBJ2-3, the V gene TRBV6-2 or TRBV6-3; D unresolved. This CDR3 is 15 amino acids long. The V gene lost 8 bases and the J gene lost 5 bases, with 20 bases spanning the gap. CDR1 and CDR2 from the germline V gene are MNHEY and SVGEGT. CDR3 in DNA: TGTGCCAGCCTTTTCCGCGGTCCCCCGGGAGATACGCAGTATTTT. Protein sequence: CASLFRGPPGDTQYF.

This sequence joins TRBV6-2 or TRBV6-3 and TRBJ2-7; 9 bases are a match to TRBD2. With V trimmed by 6 bases and J by 6 bases, 9 bases remained unmatched. The length of the CDR3 is 14 residues. Germline CDR1 is MNHEY and CDR2 is SVGEGT. The CDR3, as DNA: TGTGCCAGCAGCCTAGCGGGACTAATTTTCGAGCAGTACTTC. It yields the protein CASSLAGLIFEQYF.

The gene calls are TRBV20-1 and TRBJ1-5, with TRBD1 matching over 7 bases. Germline V gene lookup returns CDR1 DFQATT and CDR2 SNEGSKA (reference sequence). This CDR3 region has 15 residues. V gave up 3 bases and J gave up 5 bases; unmatched junction bases: 10. CDR3: CSARGDSRWDQPQHF. Written as DNA, the CDR3 is TGCAGTGCTAGGGGGGACAGTCGGTGGGATCAGCCCCAGCATTTT.

This clonotype was seen only a few times. This sequence joins TRBV29-1 and TRBJ2-5, with D uncertain. CDR1 is SQVTM, CDR2 ANQGSEA, per germline. Trimming removed 5 bases from V and 2 bases from J, with 3 bases in between. This CDR3 has 10 amino acids. CDR3 in DNA: TGCAGCGTTCGGCAAGAGACCCAGTACTTC. Translating gives CSVRQETQYF. The full variable domain, rest sourced from reference TRBV29-1 and TRBJ2-5, is SAVISQKPSRDICQRGTSLTIQCQVDSQVTMMFWYRQQPGQSLTLIATANQGSEATYESGFVIDKFPISRPNLTFSTLTVSNMSPEDSSIYLCSVRQETQYFGPGTRLLVL.

This sequence joins TRBV29-1 and TRBJ2-7; tentatively, D is TRBD1 or TRBD2 (5 bases each). Trimming shortened V by 6 bases and J by 3 bases, and 15 bases separated the two germline ends. Germline V gene data show CDR1 as SQVTM and CDR2 as ANQGSEA. The CDR3 covers 13 residues. The CDR3 nucleotides are TGCAGCGTGGGGACGGCCCCCAACTACGAGCAGTACTTC. It yields the protein CSVGTAPNYEQYF.

The sample holds a few counts of this clonotype. V and J are TRBV20-1 and TRBJ2-3, with no clear D. Trimming removed 6 bases at V and 2 bases at J, with 6 bases between. Germline values: CDR1 DFQATT, CDR2 SNEGSKA (reference sequence). The CDR3 sequence is 11 residues long. The CDR3 DNA is TGCAGTGCAGAAACCACAGATACGCAGTATTTT. Amino acids: CSAETTDTQYF.